The 6 T cell receptor beta chains below come from one sample, sequenced in a study of cytomegalovirus exposure and HLA in healthy donors. Clones were sequenced by immunoSEQ multiplex PCR, and TCRdb holds only the in-frame ones, with some missing. The sample shows 300,000 or so clones, 88% of them seen only once. Sequenced: PBMCs. All receptors derive from a man under 40 in good health and CMV-seronegative.

In nucleotides, the CDR3 is TGTGCCAGCAGCTTAGCGGTGGGCTATGGCGGCTACACCTTC. Its protein product is CASSLAVGYGGYTF. The rearrangement joins TRBV7-8 to TRBJ1-2; D ambiguous. Trimming removed 0 bases from V and 8 bases from J, with 13 bases in between. The CDR3 consists of 14 residues. Per germline, CDR1 SGHVS and CDR2 FQNEAQ.

The gene calls are TRBV4-2 and TRBJ2-7; 8 bases match TRBD2. The CDR3 has 14 amino acids. Germline V gene data show CDR1 as LGHNA and CDR2 as YNFKEQ. V lost 3 bases to trimming and J lost 2 bases; unmatched junction nucleotides: 3. The CDR3 sequence: CASSHGSGAYEQYF. CDR3 bases: TGTGCCAGCAGCCATGGTAGCGGGGCCTACGAGCAGTACTTC.

This chain links TRBV10-3 with TRBJ2-1; D is ambiguous. The V end was cut by 2 bases, the J end by 2 bases, with 7 bases between. Germline lookup yields CDR1 ENHRY and CDR2 SYGVKD. The CDR3 consists of 14 residues. The CDR3, as DNA: TGTGCCATCAGTGAGGAGGCCGCCTACAATGAGCAGTTCTTC. It codes for CAISEEAAYNEQFF.

CDR3 coding DNA: TGTGCCAGCAGCTTAGACCCAGGGAGGTTCGAGACCCAGTACTTC. Its translation is CASSLDPGRFETQYF. This rearrangement joins TRBV7-6 to TRBJ2-5, with D possibly being TRBD2 (6 bases). V lost 1 base and J 5 bases, leaving 14 bases between the germline ends. The CDR3 spans 15 residues. CDR1 is SGHVS, CDR2 FNYEAQ, per germline. Full variable domain (missing parts from reference TRBV7-6 and TRBJ2-5): GAGVSQSPRYKVTKRGQDVALRCDPISGHVSLYWYRQALGQGPEFLTYFNYEAQQDKSGLPNDRFSAERPEGSISTLTIQRTEQRDSAMYRCASSLDPGRFETQYFGPGTRLLVL.

Only one count was recorded for this clone. The J gene is TRBJ2-3, the V gene TRBV5-4; D possibly corresponds to TRBD2 (7 bases). Between the trimmed V and J ends, which lost 6 bases and 2 bases, there was a span of 19 bases. The germline CDR1 and CDR2 sequences are SGHNT and YYREEE (reference sequence). The CDR3 extends over 16 amino acids. The CDR3 loop reads CASIDRGALFTDTQYF. CDR3 nucleotide sequence: TGTGCCAGCATAGACCGGGGGGCTTTATTCACAGATACGCAGTATTTT.

The CDR3 sequence: CASSTPDRGGTEAFF. The CDR3 nucleotides read TGTGCCAGCAGTACCCCCGACAGGGGTGGGACTGAAGCTTTCTTT. The chain links TRBV6-6 to TRBJ1-1, with 8 bases lining up with TRBD1. V shed 5 bases, J shed 5 bases, and the junction held 10 bases outside the gene matches. This CDR3 has 15 residues. Germline CDR1 is MNHNY and CDR2 is SVGAGI (reference sequence).